This TCR beta chain stems from a study of OX40 agonist ivuxolimab in advanced cancers. Turning to the overall study: Ivuxolimab, which targeted the costimulatory receptor OX40 (CD134), was an agonistic, fully human IgG2 monoclonal antibody. Intravenous ivuxolimab was administered to patients every 2 weeks at six dose levels: 0.01, 0.1, 0.3, 1.5, 3 and 10 mg/kg. Of the roughly 53 patients in dose escalation, 19 had hepatocellular carcinoma, some 15 had melanoma, 9 had renal cell carcinoma and 9 had head and neck cancer. In the dose-escalation cohort, 70% to 90% of patients were male, and the mean age was around 65 years with a range of roughly 20 to 80. Patients were allowed to have had prior anti-PD-1, anti-PD-L1 or anti-CTLA-4 therapy, and roughly 40% of the dose-escalation patients had been treated with checkpoint inhibitors. Partial responses were achieved by three dose-escalation patients, of whom one had hepatocellular carcinoma and two had cutaneous melanoma. Peripheral TCRbeta sequencing aimed to test whether ivuxolimab altered TCR sequence diversity and caused clonal T-cell expansion. The paper covers the monotherapy dose-escalation part of the phase I ivuxolimab trial, which included N of about 50 patients.

For this clone: Its antigen is unknown. No per-base quality is available; no much larger clone lies one base away.

Study-wide conclusions, independent of this receptor: Low levels of normalized T-cell clonal expansion were also shown by some nonresponding patients. Clonal expansion of both CD4+ and CD8+ blood T cells was observed from baseline to week 6 at doses 0.1 to 3.0 mg/kg. The antigen specificity of the peripheral T cells that underwent clonal expansion was not determined. In partial responders in the 0.1-3.0 mg/kg groups, normalized peripheral clonal expansion was found to be among the lowest, especially among CD8+ T cells. After ivuxolimab, more expanded clones were found on average in CD8+ T cells than in CD4+ T cells.

The junction carries 8 bases between V and J, which are trimmed by 6 bases and 5 bases respectively. The cysteine opens and the phenylalanine closes a CDR3 of 12 amino acids. The sequence is cut down to CDR3 DNA, 36 bases in frame from base 1. CDR1 MNHNY and CDR2 SVGAGI were looked up in the germline V gene (reference sequence). To sequence the TCRbeta CDR3 region, genomic DNA was isolated from the sorted cells. The immunoSEQ Assay was used for sequencing of TCRbeta CDR3 regions. Here the immuneACCESS table is served through TCRdb, limited to in-frame sequences with V and J called. Missing clones are a known gap in these copies; in checked studies unresolved V genes cover under half, and the rest lacks a known reason. The sample has tens of thousands of clones on record, roughly 91% of them singletons. 0.32% of the sample lies in the top ten. The trial excluded patients who had a history of autoimmune disease or were on systemic immunosuppression. Peripheral blood for TCR sequencing was drawn from every dose cohort at baseline, at cycle 4 day 1 and at cycle 7 day 1. Samples were obtained from an open-label, multicenter, first-in-human phase I dose-escalation trial of ivuxolimab. Adults with locally advanced or metastatic head and neck squamous cell, hepatocellular, melanoma or renal cell carcinoma were enrolled in the trial. Before TCR sequencing, CD4+ T cells and CD8+ T cells were sorted from peripheral blood as separate populations.

The receptor's source is an adult with an advanced solid tumor such as melanoma, head and neck, liver or kidney cancer. Sequencing was performed on CD4+ or CD8+ T cells sorted from blood, taken in a trial of the OX40 agonist ivuxolimab. Recombination connected TRBV6-6 to TRBJ2-1, with TRBD1 tentatively as D gene (6 bases match). The nucleotide sequence is TGTGCCAGCAGGGACAGAGACAATGAGCAGTTCTTC. This yields the protein CASRDRDNEQFF.